The clone carrying this T cell receptor beta chain came up a few times. The antigen is undetermined. The CDR3 sequence is 18 residues long. Germline loops: CDR1 MGHDK, CDR2 SYGVNS. The V and J ends lost 1 base and 3 bases, in that order; junction bases with no gene match: 6. The source of the sample is a study of T cells in Graves' hyperthyroidism and ophthalmopathy. Whole-study results and caveats: Most thyroid clonotypes that were expanded above 0.001 also turned up in blood.

RNA transcripts were the template for amplifying TCR beta CDR3 regions. First-round RT-PCR targeting the TCR CDR3 was performed with the HTBI primer set. MiXCR, run by TCRdb on the multiplex PCR reads, gives a single entry per CDR3 protein. This sample has roughly 580,000 distinct CDR3 sequences, with roughly 14% found just once. Thyroid ultrasound, orbital computed tomography, clinical symptoms, and serum thyroxine and TRAb underpinned diagnoses. This TCR came from a woman in her 30s with Graves' hyperthyroidism that later progressed to Graves' ophthalmopathy. This chain uses TRBV25-1 with TRBJ2-3, with 14 bases aligning to TRBD2. Sequencing was performed on blood. DNA of the CDR3: TGTGCCAGCAGTGAATGGGGGACTAGCGGGAGTATAACAGATACGCAGTATTTT. It encodes CASSEWGTSGSITDTQYF. Looking up the rest from reference TRBV25-1 and TRBJ2-3 gives the full variable domain: EADIYQTPRYLVIGTGKKITLECSQTMGHDKMYWYQQDPGMELHLIHYSYGVNSTEKGDLSSESTVSRIRTEHFPLTLESARPSHTSQYLCASSEWGTSGSITDTQYFGPGTRLTVL.